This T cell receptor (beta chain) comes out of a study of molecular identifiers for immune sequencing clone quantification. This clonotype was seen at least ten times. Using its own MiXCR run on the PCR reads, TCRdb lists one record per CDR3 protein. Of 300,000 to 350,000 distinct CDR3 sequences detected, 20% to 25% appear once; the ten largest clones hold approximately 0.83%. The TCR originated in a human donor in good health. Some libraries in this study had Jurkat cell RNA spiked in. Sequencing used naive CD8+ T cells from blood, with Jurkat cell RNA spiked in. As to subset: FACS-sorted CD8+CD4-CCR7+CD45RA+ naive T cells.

CDR3 DNA sequence: TGTGCCAGCAACGCGGGAGTTCACGAGCAGTACTTC. Protein sequence: CASNAGVHEQYF. The rearrangement links TRBV6-6 to TRBJ2-7; 7 nucleotides line up with TRBD2. Trimming cost V 7 bases and J 5 bases; bases outside gene matches: 5. The CDR3 runs to 12 residues. CDR1 is MNHNY and CDR2 is SVGAGI in the germline V gene (reference sequence).